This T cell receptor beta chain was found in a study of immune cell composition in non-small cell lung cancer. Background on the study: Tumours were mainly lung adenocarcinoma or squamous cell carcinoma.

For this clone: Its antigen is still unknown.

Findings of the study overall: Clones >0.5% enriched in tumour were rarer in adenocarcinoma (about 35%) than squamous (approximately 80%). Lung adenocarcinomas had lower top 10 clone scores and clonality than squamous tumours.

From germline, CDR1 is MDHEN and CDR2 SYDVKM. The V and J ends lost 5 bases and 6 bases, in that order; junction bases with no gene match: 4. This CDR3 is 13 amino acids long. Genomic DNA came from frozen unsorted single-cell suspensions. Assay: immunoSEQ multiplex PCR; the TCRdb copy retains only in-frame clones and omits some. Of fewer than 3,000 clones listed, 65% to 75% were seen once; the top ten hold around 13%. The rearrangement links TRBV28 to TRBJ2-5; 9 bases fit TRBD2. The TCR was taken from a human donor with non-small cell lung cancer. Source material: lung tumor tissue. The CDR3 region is CASSESGGQTQYF. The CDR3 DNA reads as TGTGCCAGCAGTGAAAGCGGGGGGCAGACCCAGTACTTC.